Reported below is one TCR beta chain. Its antigen is undetermined. This entry belongs to a study of OX40 agonist ivuxolimab in advanced cancers. Study-level information: One hepatocellular carcinoma and two cutaneous melanoma patients partially responded. Findings of the study overall: Certain nonresponders additionally had low normalized T-cell clonal expansion. People who partly responded at 0.1-3.0 mg/kg had some of the least clonal expansion seen.

Sequencing used immunoSEQ multiplex PCR; TCRdb keeps in-frame clones, though not all of them. The sample shows about 28,000 clones, approximately 83% of them seen only once. The TCR was taken from an adult with an advanced solid tumor such as melanoma, head and neck, liver or kidney cancer. This specimen consisted of CD4+ or CD8+ T cells sorted from blood, obtained in a trial of the OX40 agonist ivuxolimab.

CDR3 sequence: CAWSVLAWHNEQYF. DNA for the CDR3: TGTGCCTGGAGTGTATTAGCGTGGCATAACGAGCAGTACTTC. The chain joins TRBV30 to TRBJ2-7, with D possibly being TRBD2 (5 bases). The CDR3 consists of 14 residues. Germline V gene lookup returns CDR1 GTSNPN and CDR2 SVGIG (reference sequence). Between the trimmed V and J ends, which lost 0 bases and 5 bases, there was a span of 14 bases.